This section outlines one T cell receptor (beta chain) sequence together with its context. The germline V and J ends were trimmed by 2 bases and 0 bases, with 7 bases remaining between them. The germline V gene encodes CDR1 MNHEY and CDR2 SVGAGI. The CDR3 spans 14 residues. The data are from a study of T cell changes during pregnancy in multiple sclerosis. The protocol was immunoSEQ multiplex PCR, while the TCRdb copy is restricted to in-frame clones and leaves out a portion. Of roughly 48,000 clones listed, approximately 92% are singletons. The sequence derives from a female donor in good health, enrolled as a control in a pregnancy study. Sequenced here: CD4+ T cells from peripheral blood mononuclear cells, sampled in the second trimester of pregnancy. The chain combines TRBV6-5 with TRBJ1-1; possibly TRBD1 for D (6 bases). Written as DNA, the CDR3 is TGTGCCAGCAGTTACGGGGGCGTGAACACTGAAGCTTTCTTT. Translating it yields CASSYGGVNTEAFF.